The 25 T cell receptor beta chains presented below share a single source sample, sequenced in a study of blood T cells in healthy people across ages. The second PCR ran roughly 7 to 11 cycles with a sample-barcoded 5' primer and J-beta primers. MiXCR, applied by TCRdb to the 5' RACE reads, yields one record per CDR3 protein. The data show 650,000 to 800,000 distinct CDR3 sequences, more than 40% seen once. Specimen: blood. These receptors all come from a man in his 60s in good health.

This clonotype was observed a handful of times. This chain uses TRBV6-5 with TRBJ2-5; perhaps TRBD2 as D (5 bases). Trimming removed 2 bases at V and 7 bases at J, with 17 bases between. The CDR3 has 15 residues. Germline V lookup: CDR1 MNHEY, CDR2 SVGAGI. CDR3 residues: CASSYDERGEGTQYF. For the CDR3, the DNA is TGTGCCAGCAGTTACGACGAACGGGGTGAAGGGACCCAGTACTTC.

This clonotype was picked up many times. The rearrangement links TRBV7-9 to TRBJ2-1, with 11 bases identical to TRBD2. J lost 4 bases, V lost 5 bases, and 4 bases had no gene match. This CDR3 spans 15 amino acids. Germline V gene sequence: CDR1 SEHNR, CDR2 FQNEAQ (reference sequence). The CDR3 DNA is TGTGCCAGCAGCCCTGGGACTAGCGGATACAATGAGCAGTTCTTC. Residues: CASSPGTSGYNEQFF. The full variable domain, its missing parts supplied by reference TRBV7-9 and TRBJ2-1, is DTGVSQNPRHKITKRGQNVTFRCDPISEHNRLYWYRQTLGQGPEFLTYFQNEAQLEKSRLLSDRFSAERPKGSFSTLEIQRTEQGDSAMYLCASSPGTSGYNEQFFGPGTRLTVL.

As for this clonotype: An end of the junction does not agree with germline; a read error may underlie this. This sequence joins TRBV5-1 and TRBJ2-7, with unresolved D. The CDR3 has 14 amino acids. Germline values: CDR1 SGHRS, CDR2 YFSETQ. The CDR3 nucleotides read TGCGCCAGCGGCTTGGCCGCCAGGCCGGCCGAGCAGTACTTC. Translating it yields CASGLAARPAEQYF.

The chain links TRBV15 to TRBJ1-4; no clear D. The CDR3 is made up of 16 amino acids. V was cut by 3 bases and J by 0 bases, with 11 bases left in between. Germline CDR1 LNHNV, CDR2 YYDKDF (reference sequence). This CDR3 reads CATSRSYEATNEKLFF. CDR3 coding DNA: TGTGCCACCAGCAGGTCCTATGAGGCAACTAATGAAAAACTGTTTTTT.

This clonotype has only a few counts. J is TRBJ2-5 and V is TRBV20-1; perhaps TRBD2 as D (7 bases). The CDR3 covers 17 residues. V was shortened by 0 bases and J by 0 bases, with 17 bases between the two germline ends. The germline gives CDR1 DFQATT, CDR2 SNEGSKA (reference sequence). CDR3 protein: CSARDLVAGAYQETQYF. The CDR3 nucleotides read TGCAGTGCTAGAGATCTTGTGGCGGGGGCTTACCAAGAGACCCAGTACTTC.

This clonotype was seen a handful of times. The rearrangement uses TRBV6-2 or TRBV6-3 and TRBJ2-7; D may be TRBD1 (6 bases). The CDR3 contains 14 residues. Germline V gives CDR1 MNHEY, CDR2 SVGEGT. Trimming removed 8 bases from V and 0 bases from J, with 14 bases in between. The CDR3 loop is CASLTGPSSYEQYF. The CDR3, as DNA: TGTGCCAGCCTAACAGGGCCTAGCTCCTACGAGCAGTACTTC.

The chain links TRBV28 to TRBJ2-6; D is ambiguous. Germline V gives CDR1 MDHEN, CDR2 SYDVKM. Between the trimmed V and J ends, which lost 3 bases and 2 bases, there was a span of 8 bases. The CDR3 contains 15 residues. The CDR3 protein is CASSFGVAGANVLTF. CDR3 coding DNA: TGTGCCAGCAGTTTTGGTGTTGCTGGGGCCAACGTCCTGACTTTC. The full variable domain, in which reference TRBV28 and TRBJ2-6 provide the parts outside the CDR3, is DVKVTQSSRYLVKRTGEKVFLECVQDMDHENMFWYRQDPGLGLRLIYFSYDVKMKEKGDIPEGYSVSREKKERFSLILESASTNQTSMYLCASSFGVAGANVLTFGAGSRLTVL.

This clonotype occurred a few times. The genes are TRBV29-1 and TRBJ1-2; TRBD1 matches 10 bases. The V gene end was trimmed by 2 bases and the J gene end by 9 bases; junction bases not matched to a gene: 18. Looked up from germline, CDR1 is SQVTM and CDR2 is ANQGSEA. The CDR3 sequence is 17 residues long. This CDR3 reads CSVESGVFRGTGVSYTF. The CDR3 coding sequence is TGCAGCGTTGAATCCGGCGTTTTTCGCGGGACAGGGGTGAGCTACACCTTC.

The chain carries TRBV18 and TRBJ2-1, with 11 bases that match TRBD2. Germline values: CDR1 KGHSH, CDR2 LQKENI. The J segment lost 5 bases and the V segment lost 0 bases, leaving 6 bases of the junction unmatched. The CDR3 length is 17 residues. DNA of the CDR3: TGTGCCAGCTCACCACCATTGTCTAGCGGGGGGAACAATGAGCAGTTCTTC. Protein product: CASSPPLSSGGNNEQFF.

In regard to this clonotype: A much larger clone differs by one base, so this may be a read error. CDR3 bases: TGTGCCAGCAGCCCTGGACCCAACCAAGAGACCCAGTACTTC. It codes for CASSPGPNQETQYF. The chain employs TRBV9 and TRBJ2-5; D not resolved. The germline V and J ends were trimmed by 4 bases and 0 bases, with 10 bases remaining between them. This CDR3 region has 14 residues. Germline V CDR1 and CDR2: SGDLS, YYNGEE.

This chain links TRBV5-1 with TRBJ2-7, with D uncertain. Germline V gives CDR1 SGHRS, CDR2 YFSETQ. V lost 1 base and J lost 1, with 9 bases in between. This CDR3 is 14 amino acids long. The CDR3 bases are TGCGCCAGCAGCTTGATAGGCCATTCCTACGAGCAGTACTTC. It encodes CASSLIGHSYEQYF.

The rearrangement uses TRBV29-1 and TRBJ1-2, with TRBD1 matching over 7 bases. This CDR3 has 14 amino acids. Unmatched junction bases numbered 13, after V lost 7 bases and J lost 5 bases. Germline-derived CDR1 and CDR2 are SQVTM and ANQGSEA. This CDR3 reads CSATSGGGSYGYTF. CDR3 coding DNA: TGCAGCGCCACCTCAGGGGGTGGGAGTTATGGCTACACCTTC.

The rearrangement links TRBV5-1 to TRBJ2-5, with D possibly called TRBD1 or TRBD2 (5 bases each). From germline, CDR1 is SGHRS and CDR2 YFSETQ. Trimming stripped 0 bases from V and 11 bases from J, with 14 bases between. The CDR3 has 13 residues. The CDR3 spells CASSLGDVNEQYF. The CDR3 DNA sequence: TGCGCCAGCAGCTTGGGGGACGTCAATGAGCAGTACTTC.

This sequence joins TRBV20-1 and TRBJ1-5, with D perhaps matching TRBD1 (5 bases). V was clipped by 3 bases and J by 3 bases, with 9 bases between them. Looked up from germline, CDR1 is DFQATT and CDR2 is SNEGSKA (reference sequence). This CDR3 is built from 13 residues. As DNA, the CDR3 is TGCAGTGCTAGTGGGGGATTCAATCAGCCCCAGCATTTT. Protein: CSASGGFNQPQHF.

This clonotype was counted a few times. This chain connects TRBV4-1 to TRBJ2-1, with 7 bases lining up with TRBD1. This CDR3 is 16 amino acids long. Germline V gene lookup returns CDR1 MGHRA and CDR2 YSYEKL. J was trimmed by 0 bases and V by 6 bases; bases with no gene match: 8. The CDR3 loop is CASRGQTSRSYNEQFF. DNA for the CDR3: TGCGCCAGCAGGGGACAGACCTCGCGCTCCTACAATGAGCAGTTCTTC.

The chain has TRBV27 and TRBJ2-1, with TRBD1 identical over 9 bases. Germline V lookup: CDR1 MNHEY, CDR2 SMNVEV (reference sequence). CDR3 length: 15 amino acids. The V and J ends lost 6 bases and 10 bases, in that order; junction bases with no gene match: 13. CDR3 nucleotide sequence: TGTGCCAGCAGACGGCCCGGGACAGGGTTTTACGAGCAGTTCTTC. It translates to CASRRPGTGFYEQFF.

This clonotype was picked up a small number of times. The chain carries TRBV2 and TRBJ2-7; no clear D gene. The germline V gene encodes CDR1 SNHLY and CDR2 FYNNEI. Trimming shortened V by 6 bases and J by 2 bases, and 14 bases separated the two germline ends. The CDR3 contains 14 residues. The CDR3 sequence is CASRAAKLTYEQYF. The CDR3 DNA follows: TGTGCCAGCAGGGCCGCGAAACTCACCTACGAGCAGTACTTC.

The chain uses TRBV18 and TRBJ2-1, with 7 bases fitting TRBD2. The germline V gene encodes CDR1 KGHSH and CDR2 LQKENI. J lost 7 bases, V lost 2 bases, and 5 bases had no gene match. The CDR3 extends over 14 amino acids. This chain's CDR3 is CASSPVNGRNEQFF. The CDR3 bases are TGTGCCAGCTCACCAGTCAACGGGAGGAATGAGCAGTTCTTC.

This clonotype was found many times. The V call is TRBV12-3 or TRBV12-4, the J call TRBJ2-1; maybe TRBD2 (7 bases). The CDR3 consists of 16 residues. V lost 6 bases, J lost 3 bases, and 18 bases lay in between. CDR3 DNA: TGTGCCAGCAGCTACGGGGGGCTCCTTCACTACAATGAGCAGTTCTTC. Translating it yields CASSYGGLLHYNEQFF.

This clonotype was observed a few times. The chain has TRBV12-3 or TRBV12-4 and TRBJ2-3; the match to TRBD1 covers 9 bases. The ends lost 7 bases at V and 7 bases at J; junction bases unmatched: 6. This CDR3 spans 13 amino acids. The CDR3 here is CASISTGGNTQYF. The CDR3 nucleotides are TGTGCCAGCATATCGACAGGGGGAAATACGCAGTATTTT.

This clonotype was seen a handful of times. This chain connects TRBV7-8 to TRBJ2-1; 9 bases align to TRBD1. The CDR3 covers 16 residues. Germline V gene data show CDR1 as SGHVS and CDR2 as FQNEAQ. V trimming: 1 base; J trimming: 8 bases; junction bases outside the gene matches: 9. CDR3 DNA: TGTGCCAGCAGCTTAGGGCCGGGACAGGGAACGGATGAGCAGTTCTTC. This translates into CASSLGPGQGTDEQFF.

The chain uses TRBV12-5 and TRBJ2-1; 9 bases line up with TRBD1. Per the germline V gene, CDR1 is LGHNT and CDR2 is FRNRAP. This CDR3 contains 12 residues. V trimming: 4 bases; J trimming: 12 bases; junction bases outside the gene matches: 4. The CDR3 nucleotides read TGTGCTAGTGGTTGGGGACAGGGAGGGCAGTTCTTC. Protein: CASGWGQGGQFF.

This chain connects TRBV12-3 or TRBV12-4 to TRBJ2-7; D ambiguous. The CDR3 length is 13 residues. V lost 3 bases and J 0 bases, leaving 6 bases between the germline ends. CDR3 sequence (DNA): TGTGCCAGCAGTTTCGAGAGCTCCTACGAGCAGTACTTC. Protein product: CASSFESSYEQYF.

J is TRBJ1-2 and V is TRBV10-3; a weak D match, TRBD1 (5 bases). V dropped 8 bases and J dropped 1 base, with 17 bases sitting between them. The CDR3 is 15 residues long. Germline V gene sequence: CDR1 ENHRY, CDR2 SYGVKD. The CDR3 protein is CAIALPGRGNYGYTF. Written as DNA, the CDR3 is TGTGCCATCGCCCTCCCGGGACGGGGTAACTATGGCTACACCTTC.

The chain is built from TRBV5-1 and TRBJ2-5, with 7 positions matching TRBD2. CDR3 length equals 15 residues. Trimming took 4 bases from V and 1 from J; bases not matched to a gene: 7. The germline gives CDR1 SGHRS, CDR2 YFSETQ. CDR3: CASSTGTGGQETQYF. CDR3 bases: TGCGCCAGCAGCACCGGTACGGGGGGCCAAGAGACCCAGTACTTC. Full variable domain (remainder filled in from reference TRBV5-1 and TRBJ2-5): KAGVTQTPRYLIKTRGQQVTLSCSPISGHRSVSWYQQTPGQGLQFLFEYFSETQRNKGNFPGRFSGRQFSNSRSEMNVSTLELGDSALYLCASSTGTGGQETQYFGPGTRLLVL.